This T cell receptor beta chain was recovered during a study of T-cell reconstitution after alpha-beta-depleted transplantation in children. Preparation of the TCRbeta library used unique molecular identifiers. MiXCR was run by TCRdb on the PCR reads, yielding one entry per CDR3 protein. Seen here are hundreds of thousands of distinct CDR3 sequences, roughly 33% observed once, and the top ten hold more than 2%. Trimming removed 6 bases from V and 4 bases from J; junction bases left unmatched: 6. CDR1 KGHSH and CDR2 LQKENI come from the germline V gene. This CDR3 is built from 15 residues. The sequence was collected from a human donor who donated a stem cell graft to a child with aplastic anemia. Sequencing used PBMCs from the stem cell graft donor, obtained from the stem cell graft. This chain connects TRBV18 to TRBJ1-3; 10 bases match TRBD1. The CDR3 sequence: CASSPDRGLGNTIYF. CDR3 in DNA: TGTGCCAGCTCTCCTGACAGGGGGCTCGGAAACACCATATATTTT.